This note documents a single TCR beta chain sequence. Antigen unknown. Deep level was the assay's run setting. Genomic DNA per cell subset filled all wells of several immunoSEQ plates. Method: immunoSEQ multiplex PCR; TCRdb's copy keeps in-frame clones and lacks some. The table shows about 1 million clones, with approximately 72% occurring only once. This entry comes from a study of shared clonotypes between healthy human individuals. Study observations and caveats: Generation probabilities were higher for clonotypes shared across all four sorted-subset donors than for unshared ones. Naive subsets generally had larger estimated richness than memory subsets.

This clonotype was obtained from a man aged 18 to 29 in good health. Sequencing input: memory CD4+ T cells sorted from blood. Described subset: CD45RA-negative fraction.

As DNA, the CDR3 is TGTGCCAGCAGCTTAGCGAAGTCGGGGTTCGGAGGGCAGTACTTC. This translates into CASSLAKSGFGGQYF. The rearrangement links TRBV7-2 to TRBJ2-7; D is perhaps TRBD2 (5 bases). The CDR3 has 15 residues. Trimming cost V 0 bases and J 9 bases, with 18 bases left between them. The V gene's germline CDR1 is SGHTA and CDR2 FQGNSA.